This paragraph covers one TCR beta chain sequence. The entry originates in a study of PD-1 blockade in classical Hodgkin lymphoma. As to time point: cycle 4 day 1 (C4D1), after 5 to 7 weeks of nivolumab. All patients relapsed after autologous stem cell transplantation, and brentuximab vedotin exposure varied. The repertoire was sequenced with immunoSEQ multiplex PCR; TCRdb's copy has only in-frame clones and lacks some. The data show about 19,000 clones, more than 75% seen once. After removal of 5 bases from V and 1 base from J, the junction contained 3 bases not matched to a gene. CDR1 is KGHSH, CDR2 LQKENI, per germline. The CDR3 is 16 residues long.

V usage is TRBV18 and J usage is TRBJ2-2; TRBD1 aligns across 11 bases. Specimen: peripheral blood mononuclear cells (PBMCs), collected before the fourth cycle of nivolumab. The TCR originated in a human donor with classical Hodgkin lymphoma. In nucleotides, the CDR3 is TGTGCCAGCTCAGAGGACAGGGGGCTGAACACCGGGGAGCTGTTTTTT. Its translation is CASSEDRGLNTGELFF. The full variable domain, its missing parts supplied by reference TRBV18 and TRBJ2-2, is NAGVMQNPRHLVRRRGQEARLRCSPMKGHSHVYWYRQLPEEGLKFMVYLQKENIIDESGMPKERFSAEFPKEGPSILRIQQVVRGDSAAYFCASSEDRGLNTGELFFGEGSRLTVL.